The TCR beta chain described here comes from a study of blood T cell repertoires in COVID-19 (dated by TCRdb to about 2020). Some background on the complete study: The collaborator samples originated in the United States, Italy and Spain and spanned the acute and convalescent phases of COVID-19. Subjects who had been exposed to COVID-19, were actively infected with it, or had recovered from it provided the deeply sampled blood TCRbeta repertoires that made up the dataset. The repertoires were made available in a free public database intended to serve as a resource for research on the immune response to SARS-CoV-2. The material from the prospective study consisted of cDNA or gDNA derived from T cells, B-cell-depleted T cells, or PBMCs. Sample metadata almost always included a de-identified subject ID, COVID-19 status, age in years and sex. HLA class I and class II types, where available, came from metadata supplied by the sample provider rather than from assay-based typing. Samples were obtained from the ongoing ImmuneRACE study (first 160 participants) and from 1,200 or so subjects provided by 6 global collaborators. Beyond this particular receptor, the publication reports: The quantity of clinical and demographic metadata differed by source and by participant and was supplied without curation.

TCRbeta CDR3 regions were amplified from genomic DNA using the immunoSEQ Assay, a bias-controlled multiplex PCR. Regarding the original processing steps: Within the assay, amplification of reference gene primers was used to estimate how many nucleated cells each sample contained. To quantify the absolute abundance of each unique TCRbeta CDR3 rearrangement, sequence reads were collapsed and filtered. For each sample, productive Simpson clonality was calculated as the square root of Simpson's diversity index over productive rearrangements. In TCRdb, the immuneACCESS table is reduced to in-frame sequences with V and J assigned. These tables do not hold every clone; where another copy was compared, an unresolved V gene accounts for under half, and the others remain unexplained. For V, J and clone size, that table is used; D and trimming come from the DNA. Here the sample has 84,000 or so clones; around four fifths occur a single time. In total, the top ten clones hold roughly 18% of the sample.

Concerning this clone itself: The antigen it recognizes is unknown. The sample holds no much larger clone one base away, and base qualities are not on file.

The collaborating institutions used their own protocols to collect whole blood in K2EDTA tubes. For TCRbeta analysis, collaborators shipped samples in one of three forms: frozen whole blood, isolated PBMCs, or DNA extracted from either of those sample types. Trimming costs V 3 bases and J 4 bases, and their ends lie 15 bases apart. The CDR3 measures 15 amino acids from cysteine to phenylalanine. Only the CDR3 part of the read is kept: 45 bases, read in frame from the first base. Taken from the germline V gene, the CDR1 and CDR2 loops are MGHRA and YSYEKL. The chain uses TRBV4-1 and TRBJ2-5; TRBD2 is possibly the D segment (6 matching bases). The receptor's source is an elderly man with active or convalescent COVID-19. Sequences were obtained from peripheral blood. The DNA sequence is given as TGCGCCAGCAGCCATCGCGAAGGAGGGCCAGAGACCCAGTACTTC. Translation gives CASSHREGGPETQYF.